The next 24 T cell receptor beta chains were all read from a single sample in a study of early T cells in non-severe SARS-CoV-2 infection. TCRdb reanalysed the 5' RACE reads using MiXCR and keeps one entry per CDR3 protein. Of just over 65,000 distinct CDR3 sequences in the sample, approximately 13% were seen once. The sequenced material came from whole blood. The origin of the receptors is an adult who was a healthcare worker with PCR-confirmed SARS-CoV-2 infection or an uninfected control (not recorded which).

This clonotype has a count of ten or more. The chain links TRBV27 to TRBJ1-6; no reliable D call. The length of the CDR3 is 15 residues. V was cut by 0 bases and J by 6 bases, with 9 bases left in between. Germline CDR1 MNHEY, CDR2 SMNVEV (reference sequence). The CDR3 region has the DNA TGTGCCAGCAGTTTATCGAGGACGACTAATTCACCCCTCCACTTT. As protein: CASSLSRTTNSPLHF.

This clonotype was found many times. The gene calls are TRBV19 and TRBJ1-6; 7 bases align to TRBD1. Trimming removed 4 bases from V and 7 bases from J; junction bases left unmatched: 16. Germline V gene lookup returns CDR1 LNHDA and CDR2 SQIVND (reference sequence). This CDR3 has 18 residues. The DNA for the CDR3 is TGTGCCAGTAGTACATCCGGGACAGTGCTAGCTATGAATTCACCCCTCCACTTT. The encoded protein is CASSTSGTVLAMNSPLHF. Combining the CDR3 with reference TRBV19 and TRBJ1-6 gives the whole variable domain DGGITQSPKYLFRKEGQNVTLSCEQNLNHDAMYWYRQDPGQGLRLIYYSQIVNDFQKGDIAEGYSVSREKKESFPLTVTSAQKNPTAFYLCASSTSGTVLAMNSPLHFGNGTRLTVT.

This clonotype was seen at least ten times. V gene TRBV6-6 combines with J gene TRBJ2-6; 10 nucleotides agree with TRBD1. Per germline, CDR1 MNHNY and CDR2 SVGAGI (reference sequence). The ends lost 2 bases at V and 0 bases at J; junction bases unmatched: 7. The CDR3 consists of 19 residues. Here the CDR3 reads CASSYKSGTGASGANVLTF. The CDR3 nucleotides read TGTGCCAGCAGTTACAAGTCCGGGACAGGGGCCTCTGGGGCCAACGTCCTGACTTTC.

V usage is TRBV12-3 or TRBV12-4 and J usage is TRBJ1-4, with a tentative D call TRBD1 (5 bases). V was trimmed by 2 bases and J by 8 bases, leaving 9 bases between them. This CDR3 region has 13 residues. The CDR3 reads CASSLRTPEKLFF. The DNA of the CDR3 is TGTGCCAGCAGTTTACGGACACCCGAAAAACTGTTTTTT.

This clonotype was picked up many times. The V gene is TRBV5-1, the J gene TRBJ2-7, with D maybe TRBD1 (6 bases). This CDR3 region has 16 residues. V shed 1 base and J shed 2 bases, with 16 bases lying between them. Germline V gene lookup returns CDR1 SGHRS and CDR2 YFSETQ. The CDR3 reads CASSLKGHWNPYEQYF. The CDR3 region has the DNA TGCGCCAGCAGCTTGAAGGGACATTGGAATCCCTACGAGCAGTACTTC.

There are many counts of this clonotype. The genes are TRBV12-3 or TRBV12-4 and TRBJ1-2, with D perhaps TRBD1 (5 bases). The CDR3 loop spans 13 amino acids. V was pared by 5 bases and J by 5 bases, with 12 bases between. CDR3 nucleotides: TGTGCCAGCAGTCCGGGACTGCTATATGGCTACACCTTC. This sequence encodes CASSPGLLYGYTF.

V is TRBV20-1 and J is TRBJ2-2; D call uncertain. The CDR3 consists of 12 residues. V was clipped by 1 base and J by 3 bases, with 3 bases between them. CDR1 DFQATT and CDR2 SNEGSKA come from the germline V gene (reference sequence). The CDR3 DNA reads TGCAGTGCTAGAGTGGACACCGGGGAGCTGTTTTTT. This sequence encodes CSARVDTGELFF.

There are many counts of this clonotype. The chain carries TRBV7-8 and TRBJ2-4; D is possibly TRBD1 (6 bases). Trimming left V 4 bases short and J 7 bases short, with 11 bases between. Germline CDR1 is SGHVS and CDR2 is FQNEAQ. The CDR3 has 13 amino acids. As DNA, the CDR3 is TGTGCCAGCAGCTCAGGGGTTACGAACATTCAGTACTTC. Translated, it gives CASSSGVTNIQYF.

This chain links TRBV7-2 with TRBJ2-1; TRBD2 matches at 11 bases. V lost 0 bases, J lost 5 bases, and 3 bases stayed unmatched. Germline assignment: CDR1 SGHTA and CDR2 FQGNSA. The CDR3 totals 16 residues. This CDR3 reads CASSLATSGGNNEQFF. The DNA of the CDR3 is TGTGCCAGCAGCTTAGCAACTAGCGGGGGTAACAATGAGCAGTTCTTC.

This clonotype occurred a few times. V and J are TRBV20-1 and TRBJ1-2; no definite D call. The CDR3 runs to 13 residues. V lost 3 bases and J lost 0, with 8 bases in between. CDR1 and CDR2 from the germline V gene are DFQATT and SNEGSKA (reference sequence). CDR3 residues: CSASEGTNYGYTF. The CDR3 DNA follows: TGCAGTGCTAGTGAAGGGACTAACTATGGCTACACCTTC.

The chain is built from TRBV6-2 or TRBV6-3 and TRBJ1-2; 7 positions agree with TRBD1. J lost 4 bases, V lost 2 bases, and 4 bases had no gene match. The CDR3 length is 14 residues. Germline loops: CDR1 MNHEY, CDR2 SVGEGT. CDR3 residues: CASSYPGQIYGYTF. The CDR3 DNA sequence: TGTGCCAGCAGTTACCCGGGACAGATCTATGGCTACACCTTC.

V and J are TRBV4-1 and TRBJ1-6; D uncertain. Per germline, CDR1 MGHRA and CDR2 YSYEKL. The CDR3 length is 16 residues. Trimming left V 1 base short and J 7 bases short, with 14 bases between. The CDR3 here is CASSQASAGLNSPLHF. The CDR3 bases are TGCGCCAGCAGCCAAGCTTCAGCCGGGTTGAATTCACCCCTCCACTTT.

This clonotype was observed a handful of times. The V gene is TRBV5-1, the J gene TRBJ1-2, with unresolved D. The CDR3 covers 14 residues. V lost 9 bases to trimming and J lost 6 bases, with 21 bases between them. Germline V CDR1 and CDR2: SGHRS, YFSETQ. CDR3 amino acids: CATQNRRRLDGYTF. Here the CDR3 DNA reads TGCGCCACCCAAAATCGTCGTCGGCTGGATGGCTACACCTTC.

This clonotype was seen repeatedly, ten times or more. The genes are TRBV24-1 and TRBJ2-1; tentatively, D is TRBD2 (7 bases). The CDR3 runs to 19 residues. Germline V gene sequence: CDR1 KGHDR, CDR2 SFDVKD. Trimming cost V 5 bases and J 5 bases, with 27 bases left between them. The CDR3 coding sequence is TGTGCCACCAGTGCCGGGGGCTTATCGCGGGAGAGCTGGGACAATGAGCAGTTCTTC. Its protein product is CATSAGGLSRESWDNEQFF.

This clonotype was found many times. The chain links TRBV29-1 to TRBJ2-2, with D unresolved. The V gene lost 8 bases and the J gene lost 5 bases, with 12 bases spanning the gap. The CDR3 runs to 12 residues. Germline loops: CDR1 SQVTM, CDR2 ANQGSEA. The CDR3 region is CSSVGSTGELFF. CDR3 nucleotide sequence: TGCAGCTCCGTCGGGTCTACCGGGGAGCTGTTTTTT.

This clonotype has ten or more counts. The V gene is TRBV20-1, the J gene TRBJ2-5; the match to TRBD2 covers 8 bases. The J segment lost 4 bases and the V segment lost 3 bases, leaving 13 bases of the junction unmatched. This CDR3 has 16 amino acids. The V gene's germline CDR1 is DFQATT and CDR2 SNEGSKA (reference sequence). The CDR3 reads CSASSRTSPGRETQYF. CDR3 in DNA: TGCAGTGCTAGTTCTAGGACTAGCCCGGGTAGAGAGACCCAGTACTTC.

The J gene is TRBJ2-3, the V gene TRBV6-2 or TRBV6-3; 8 bases match TRBD2. In germline, CDR1 is MNHEY, CDR2 SVGEGT. The junction had 6 bases not matched to a gene; V was cut back by 6 bases and J by 1 base. The CDR3 contains 15 residues. The CDR3 nucleotides are TGTGCCAGCAGGATCGTAGCGGGACGCACAGATACGCAGTATTTT. Translated: CASRIVAGRTDTQYF.

The V and J genes are TRBV21-1 and TRBJ2-3; the D call of TRBD2 is as the table states it, not checked on the DNA. TRBV21-1 is reported as a pseudogene. This CDR3 has 19 amino acids. DNA of the CDR3: TGTGCCAGCAGCAAGACCGGGACTAGCGGGATAAGGAGCACAGATACGCAGTATTTT. Translating gives CASSKTGTSGIRSTDTQYF.

In its sample, this clonotype was seen many times. V and J are TRBV20-1 and TRBJ2-3; 7 nucleotides align to TRBD2. V trimming: 0 bases; J trimming: 2 bases; junction bases outside the gene matches: 8. The CDR3 is made up of 16 amino acids. Germline CDR1 is DFQATT and CDR2 is SNEGSKA (reference sequence). The CDR3: CSARDRAGVFTDTQYF. The CDR3 DNA reads as TGCAGTGCTAGAGATAGGGCGGGAGTGTTCACAGATACGCAGTATTTT.

This sequence joins TRBV7-6 and TRBJ1-1; no definite D call. Trimming pared 5 bases from V and 1 base from J, leaving 8 bases between. CDR1 SGHVS and CDR2 FNYEAQ come from the germline V gene. CDR3 length: 13 residues. For the CDR3, the DNA is TGTGCCAGCAGCATTAACAGGAACACTGAAGCTTTCTTT. Translating gives CASSINRNTEAFF.

This clonotype has just a few counts. This chain uses TRBV7-3 with TRBJ2-1; 7 bases are a match to TRBD1. Trimming at V came to 5 bases and at J to 10 bases, leaving 8 bases not matched to a gene. The germline CDR1 and CDR2 sequences are SGHTA and FQGTGA. This CDR3 region has 13 residues. The CDR3 region has the DNA TGTGCCAGCAGCCTCGCCGTCAGGGGGGAGCAGTTCTTC. This gives the protein CASSLAVRGEQFF. Using reference TRBV7-3 and TRBJ2-1 for the parts outside the CDR3, the full variable domain is GAGVSQTPSNKVTEKGKYVELRCDPISGHTALYWYRQSLGQGPEFLIYFQGTGAADDSGLPNDRFFAVRPEGSVSTLKIQRTERGDSAVYLCASSLAVRGEQFFGPGTRLTVL.

The gene calls are TRBV9 and TRBJ1-3, with a weak D call TRBD1 (6 bases). This CDR3 is built from 15 residues. Germline V CDR1 and CDR2: SGDLS, YYNGEE. The V gene lost 3 bases and the J gene lost 2 bases, with 12 bases spanning the gap. CDR3 residues: CASSAAGQTGNTIYF. The CDR3 DNA sequence: TGTGCCAGCAGCGCAGCCGGACAGACTGGAAACACCATATATTTT.

The V gene is TRBV7-9, the J gene TRBJ2-1; no clear D. Germline V gene data show CDR1 as SEHNR and CDR2 as FQNEAQ (reference sequence). The length of the CDR3 is 15 residues. V was shortened by 5 bases and J by 3 bases, with 14 bases between the two germline ends. CDR3 sequence (DNA): TGTGCCAGCAGCCCTCCCCAGGCCCGCTACAATGAGCAGTTCTTC. Translated, it gives CASSPPQARYNEQFF. Full variable domain (outside the CDR3, taken from reference TRBV7-9 and TRBJ2-1): DTGVSQNPRHKITKRGQNVTFRCDPISEHNRLYWYRQTLGQGPEFLTYFQNEAQLEKSRLLSDRFSAERPKGSFSTLEIQRTEQGDSAMYLCASSPPQARYNEQFFGPGTRLTVL.

V and J are TRBV7-9 and TRBJ2-1; 7 nucleotides align to TRBD2. CDR1 is SEHNR, CDR2 FQNEAQ, per germline (reference sequence). There are 15 residues in the CDR3. With 2 bases clipped from V and 0 bases from J, the junction kept 1 base outside the gene matches. CDR3 in DNA: TGTGCCAGCAGCTTACTAGCGGACTCCTACAATGAGCAGTTCTTC. Its protein product is CASSLLADSYNEQFF. Together with reference TRBV7-9 and TRBJ2-1, the CDR3 gives the full variable domain: DTGVSQNPRHKITKRGQNVTFRCDPISEHNRLYWYRQTLGQGPEFLTYFQNEAQLEKSRLLSDRFSAERPKGSFSTLEIQRTEQGDSAMYLCASSLLADSYNEQFFGPGTRLTVL.